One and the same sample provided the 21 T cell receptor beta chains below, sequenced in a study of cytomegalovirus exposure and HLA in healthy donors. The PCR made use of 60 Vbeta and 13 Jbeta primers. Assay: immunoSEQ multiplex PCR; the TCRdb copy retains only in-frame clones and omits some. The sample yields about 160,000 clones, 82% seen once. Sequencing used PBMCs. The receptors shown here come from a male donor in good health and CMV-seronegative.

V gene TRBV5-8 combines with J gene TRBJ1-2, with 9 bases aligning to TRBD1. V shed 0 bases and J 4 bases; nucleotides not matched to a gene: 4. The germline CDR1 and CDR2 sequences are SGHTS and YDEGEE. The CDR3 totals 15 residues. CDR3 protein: CASSLVGTGLYGYTF. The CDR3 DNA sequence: TGTGCCAGCAGCTTGGTTGGGACAGGGCTCTATGGCTACACCTTC. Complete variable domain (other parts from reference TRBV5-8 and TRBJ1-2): EAGVTQSPTHLIKTRGQQATLRCSPISGHTSVYWYQQALGLGLQFLLWYDEGEERNRGNFPPRFSGRQFPNYSSELNVNALELEDSALYLCASSLVGTGLYGYTFGSGTRLTVV.

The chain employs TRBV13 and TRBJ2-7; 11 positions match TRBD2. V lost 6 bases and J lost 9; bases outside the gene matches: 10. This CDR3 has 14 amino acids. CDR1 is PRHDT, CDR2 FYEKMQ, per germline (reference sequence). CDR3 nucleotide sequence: TGTGCCAGCAGTAAAGGGACTAGCGGCATTCGGCAGTACTTC. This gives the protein CASSKGTSGIRQYF.

CDR3 amino acids: CASRTDTVDRVGADTQYF. In DNA form, the CDR3 reads TGTGCCAGCAGGACCGATACCGTCGACAGGGTGGGGGCAGATACGCAGTATTTT. J is TRBJ2-3 and V is TRBV27, with 7 bases fitting TRBD1. The CDR3 length is 18 residues. Germline assignment: CDR1 MNHEY and CDR2 SMNVEV (reference sequence). Unmatched junction bases numbered 19, after V lost 6 bases and J lost 4 bases.

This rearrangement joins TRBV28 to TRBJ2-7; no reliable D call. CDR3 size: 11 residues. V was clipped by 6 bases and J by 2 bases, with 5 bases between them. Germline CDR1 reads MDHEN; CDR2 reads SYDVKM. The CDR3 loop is CASSLTYEQYF. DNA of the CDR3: TGTGCCAGCAGCCTAACCTACGAGCAGTACTTC.

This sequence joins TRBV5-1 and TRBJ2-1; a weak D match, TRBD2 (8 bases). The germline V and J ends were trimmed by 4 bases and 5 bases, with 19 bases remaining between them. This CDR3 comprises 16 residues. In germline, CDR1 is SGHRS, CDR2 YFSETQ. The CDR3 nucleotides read TGCGCCAGCAGCGCAGGGGGAGCGGGAGTGAACAATGAGCAGTTCTTC. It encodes CASSAGGAGVNNEQFF.

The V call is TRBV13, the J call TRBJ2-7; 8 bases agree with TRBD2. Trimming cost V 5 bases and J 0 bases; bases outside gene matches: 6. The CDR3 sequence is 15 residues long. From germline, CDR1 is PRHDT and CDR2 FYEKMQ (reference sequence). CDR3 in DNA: TGTGCCAGCAGCACCGCGGGGGGTAGCTCCTACGAGCAGTACTTC. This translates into CASSTAGGSSYEQYF.

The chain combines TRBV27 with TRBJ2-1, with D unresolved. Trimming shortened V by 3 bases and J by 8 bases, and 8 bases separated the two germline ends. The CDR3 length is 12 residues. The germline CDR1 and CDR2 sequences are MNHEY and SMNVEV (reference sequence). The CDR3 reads CASSFSSDEQFF. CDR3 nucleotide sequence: TGTGCCAGCAGTTTTTCGTCGGATGAGCAGTTCTTC.

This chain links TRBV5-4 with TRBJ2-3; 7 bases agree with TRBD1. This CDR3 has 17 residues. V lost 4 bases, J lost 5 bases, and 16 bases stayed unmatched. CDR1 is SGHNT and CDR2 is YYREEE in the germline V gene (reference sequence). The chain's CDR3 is CASSLGQTSRSKDTQYF. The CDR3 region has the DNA TGTGCCAGCAGCCTGGGACAGACGAGCCGTTCAAAAGATACGCAGTATTTT.

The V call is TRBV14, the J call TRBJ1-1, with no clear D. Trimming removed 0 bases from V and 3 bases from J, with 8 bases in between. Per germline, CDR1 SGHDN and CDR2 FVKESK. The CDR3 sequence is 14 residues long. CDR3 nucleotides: TGTGCCAGCAGCCAAGATTATTCTGACACTGAAGCTTTCTTT. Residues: CASSQDYSDTEAFF.

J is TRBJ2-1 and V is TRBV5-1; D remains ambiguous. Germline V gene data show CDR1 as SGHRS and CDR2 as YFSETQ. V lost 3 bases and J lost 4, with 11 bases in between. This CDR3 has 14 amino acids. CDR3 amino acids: CASSSDFQYNEQFF. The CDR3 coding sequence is TGCGCCAGCAGCTCCGACTTTCAGTACAATGAGCAGTTCTTC.

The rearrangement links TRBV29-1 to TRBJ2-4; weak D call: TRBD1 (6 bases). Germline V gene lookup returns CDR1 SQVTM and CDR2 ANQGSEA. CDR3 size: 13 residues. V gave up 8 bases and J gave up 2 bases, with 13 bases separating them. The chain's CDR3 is CSIRDNTKNIQYF. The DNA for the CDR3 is TGCAGCATCCGGGACAACACCAAAAACATTCAGTACTTC.

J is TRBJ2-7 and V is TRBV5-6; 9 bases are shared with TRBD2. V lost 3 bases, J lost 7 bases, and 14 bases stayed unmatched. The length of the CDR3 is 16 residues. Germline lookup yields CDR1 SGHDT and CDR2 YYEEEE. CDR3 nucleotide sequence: TGTGCCAGCAGCTGGAGGGCGGGGGCGGGAGGGACAGAGCAGTACTTC. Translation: CASSWRAGAGGTEQYF.

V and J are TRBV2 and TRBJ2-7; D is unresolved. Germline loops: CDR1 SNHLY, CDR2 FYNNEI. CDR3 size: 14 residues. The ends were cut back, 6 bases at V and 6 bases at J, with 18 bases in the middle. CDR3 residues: CASRENLGVFEQYF. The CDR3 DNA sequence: TGTGCCAGCAGAGAAAACTTAGGAGTTTTCGAGCAGTACTTC. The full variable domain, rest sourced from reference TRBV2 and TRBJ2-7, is EPEVTQTPSHQVTQMGQEVILRCVPISNHLYFYWYRQILGQKVEFLVSFYNNEISEKSEIFDDQFSVERPDGSNFTLKIRSTKLEDSAMYFCASRENLGVFEQYFGPGTRLTVT.

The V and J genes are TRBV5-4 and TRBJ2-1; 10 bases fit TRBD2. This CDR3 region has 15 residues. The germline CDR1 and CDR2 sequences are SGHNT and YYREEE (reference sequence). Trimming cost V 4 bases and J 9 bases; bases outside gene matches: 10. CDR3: CASSPRTSGGREQFF. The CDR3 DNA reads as TGTGCCAGCAGCCCCAGGACTAGCGGCGGCCGTGAGCAGTTCTTC. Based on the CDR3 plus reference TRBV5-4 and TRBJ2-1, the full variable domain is ETGVTQSPTHLIKTRGQQVTLRCSSQSGHNTVSWYQQALGQGPQFIFQYYREEENGRGNFPPRFSGLQFPNYSSELNVNALELDDSALYLCASSPRTSGGREQFFGPGTRLTVL.

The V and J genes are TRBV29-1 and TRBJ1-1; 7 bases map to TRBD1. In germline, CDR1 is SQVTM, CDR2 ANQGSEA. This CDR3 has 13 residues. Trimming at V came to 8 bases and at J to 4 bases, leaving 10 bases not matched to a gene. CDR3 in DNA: TGCAGCTCGACCTCGGGACAGATCACTGAAGCTTTCTTT. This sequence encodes CSSTSGQITEAFF. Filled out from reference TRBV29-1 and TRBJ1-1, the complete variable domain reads SAVISQKPSRDICQRGTSLTIQCQVDSQVTMMFWYRQQPGQSLTLIATANQGSEATYESGFVIDKFPISRPNLTFSTLTVSNMSPEDSSIYLCSSTSGQITEAFFGQGTRLTVV.

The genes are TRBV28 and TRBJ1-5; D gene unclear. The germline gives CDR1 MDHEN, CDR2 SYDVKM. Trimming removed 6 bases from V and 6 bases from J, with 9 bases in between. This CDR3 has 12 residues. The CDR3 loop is CASRGSGQPQHF. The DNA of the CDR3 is TGTGCCAGCAGGGGAAGCGGTCAGCCCCAGCATTTT.

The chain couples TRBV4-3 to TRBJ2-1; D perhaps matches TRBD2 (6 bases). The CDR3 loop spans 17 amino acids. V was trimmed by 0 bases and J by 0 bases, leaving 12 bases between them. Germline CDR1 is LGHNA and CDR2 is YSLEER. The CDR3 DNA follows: TGCGCCAGCAGCCAAGATTTAGCGGTCACCTCCTACAATGAGCAGTTCTTC. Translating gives CASSQDLAVTSYNEQFF.

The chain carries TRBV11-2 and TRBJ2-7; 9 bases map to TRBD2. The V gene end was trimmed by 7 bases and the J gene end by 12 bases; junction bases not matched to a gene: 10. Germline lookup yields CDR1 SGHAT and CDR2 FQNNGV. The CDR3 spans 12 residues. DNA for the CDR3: TGTGCCAGCACCCAGAGCGGGGGGCCTCCGTACTTC. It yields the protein CASTQSGGPPYF.

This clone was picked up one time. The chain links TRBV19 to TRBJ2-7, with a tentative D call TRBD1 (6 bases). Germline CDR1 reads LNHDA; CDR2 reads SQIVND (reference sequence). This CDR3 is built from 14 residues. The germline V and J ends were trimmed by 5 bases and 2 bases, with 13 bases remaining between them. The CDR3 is CASSPQGLTYEQYF. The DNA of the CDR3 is TGTGCCAGTAGTCCGCAGGGGTTGACCTACGAGCAGTACTTC. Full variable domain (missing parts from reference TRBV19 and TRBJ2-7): DGGITQSPKYLFRKEGQNVTLSCEQNLNHDAMYWYRQDPGQGLRLIYYSQIVNDFQKGDIAEGYSVSREKKESFPLTVTSAQKNPTAFYLCASSPQGLTYEQYFGPGTRLTVT.

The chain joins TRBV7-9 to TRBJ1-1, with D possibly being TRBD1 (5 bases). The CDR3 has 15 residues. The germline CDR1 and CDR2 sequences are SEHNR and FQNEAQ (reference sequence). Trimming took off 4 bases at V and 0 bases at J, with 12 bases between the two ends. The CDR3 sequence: CASSSTGQLNTEAFF. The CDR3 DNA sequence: TGTGCCAGCAGCTCAACAGGCCAACTGAACACTGAAGCTTTCTTT.

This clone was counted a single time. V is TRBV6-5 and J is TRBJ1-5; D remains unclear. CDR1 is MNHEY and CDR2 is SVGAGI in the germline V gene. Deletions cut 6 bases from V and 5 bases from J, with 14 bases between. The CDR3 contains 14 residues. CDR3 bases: TGTGCCAGCAGACGACATCGTTCCCATCAGCCCCAGCATTTT. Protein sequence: CASRRHRSHQPQHF.